A selection of T cell receptor beta chains follows, all from one sample in a study of blood T cell repertoires in COVID-19. Clones were sequenced by immunoSEQ multiplex PCR, and TCRdb holds only the in-frame ones, with some missing. The sample carries fewer than 130,000 clones, around 82% recorded once. The sample was peripheral blood. These receptors were obtained from a woman in her sixties with acute or convalescent COVID-19. Each CDR3 is given with its conserved first and last residue. The D gene is left open where the match is weak. Clone size, where shown, is once, few, many, or a class for clones that have expanded.

D gene	V gene	CDR3 length	J gene	clone size	CDR3 DNA	CDR3 protein
.	TRBV6-5	12	TRBJ1-2	.	TGTGCCAGCAGTCCGGGTTACGGGGGCTACACCTTC	CASSPGYGGYTF
.	TRBV30	13	TRBJ1-3	.	TGTGCCTGGAGTGGGAGCTCTGGAAACACCATATATTTT	CAWSGSSGNTIYF
.	TRBV9	14	TRBJ1-6	.	TGTGCCAGCGAGCCCGGACAGTATAATTCACCCCTCCACTTT	CASEPGQYNSPLHF
.	TRBV6-1	13	TRBJ2-1	.	TGTGCCAGCAGTGATAGGAGGGGCAATGAGCAGTTCTTC	CASSDRRGNEQFF
.	TRBV5-6	16	TRBJ2-3	.	TGTGCCAGCAGCCAAATAAGCGGGTTAGGCACAGATACGCAGTATTTT	CASSQISGLGTDTQYF
TRBD1	TRBV12-3/TRBV12-4	13	TRBJ1-2	.	TGTGCCAGCAGTTTAACAGGGGGCTCTTGGTACACCTTC	CASSLTGGSWYTF
.	TRBV6-5	15	TRBJ2-3	.	TGTGCCAGCAGTTCCACTCTTCTGGGCGCAGATACGCAGTATTTT	CASSSTLLGADTQYF
TRBD2	TRBV27	15	TRBJ2-3	once	TGTGCCAGCAGCAGACTAGCGGGGGGCCCAGATACGCAGTATTTT	CASSRLAGGPDTQYF
TRBD2	TRBV11-3	14	TRBJ2-1	.	TGTGCCAGCAGCCCACTAGCGGGGGAAAATGAGCAGTTCTTC	CASSPLAGENEQFF
.	TRBV4-2	13	TRBJ1-2	few	TGTGCCAGCAGCCCTCCGAGTGAGGATGGCTACACCTTC	CASSPPSEDGYTF
.	TRBV6-5	13	TRBJ2-3	.	TGTGCCAGCAGTCCACGGGACATTCTTACGCAGTATTTT	CASSPRDILTQYF
.	TRBV5-1	14	TRBJ1-6	.	TGCGCCAGCAGCTTGACAGGAGGGGACTCACCCCTCCACTTT	CASSLTGGDSPLHF
TRBD1	TRBV7-2	17	TRBJ2-1	.	TGTGCCAGCAGCCCCCGAGCAGGGACAGGGGCCCGTGGTGAGCAGTTCTTC	CASSPRAGTGARGEQFF
TRBD2	TRBV11-2	15	TRBJ2-7	few	TGTGCCAGCAGAATAGGGACTAGCGGACTCTACGAGCAGTACTTC	CASRIGTSGLYEQYF